What follows describes a single TCR beta chain. This sample was taken from a study of blood T cell repertoires in COVID-19. At the level of the study: PBMCs, B-cell-depleted T cells, or T cells were the source of the cDNA or gDNA that made up the material.

Sequenced by immunoSEQ multiplex PCR; TCRdb stores in-frame clones only, minus some. The table has fewer than 250,000 clones, 85% to 90% seen once. Participants, about 18 to 100 years old, spanned 25 or so US areas. Participant reports of clinical history set cohort assignment. The CDR3 contains 15 residues. V was pared by 5 bases and J by 3 bases, with 13 bases between. From germline, CDR1 is SGHTA and CDR2 FQGNSA. The sequencing sample was made of PBMCs or T cells enriched from blood (not recorded which). This clonotype was sampled from a woman in her forties or fifties with acute COVID-19. The gene calls are TRBV7-2 and TRBJ2-2; a possible D gene is TRBD1 (5 bases). CDR3 protein: CASSQQELDTGELFF. The CDR3 nucleotides read TGTGCCAGCAGCCAACAGGAATTGGACACCGGGGAGCTGTTTTTT.